This is a list of T cell receptor beta chains from one sample in a study of T cell clonotyping in hematopoietic cell transplantation. The assay was immunoSEQ multiplex PCR, and TCRdb's table has in-frame clones only and misses some. The sample lists 10,000 to 15,000 clones, approximately 90% occurring once. Sequencing was performed on peripheral blood mononuclear cells. Receptors were obtained from a man aged 30 to 39 in good health. Some clones in this sample may be carry-over from other donors' samples. CDR3s include the opening cysteine and the closing phenylalanine or tryptophan. A D gene is named only where the DNA matches it firmly. Only some rows state a clone size, as once, few, many or a class for expanded clones.

J gene: TRBJ1-5
clone size: .
V gene: TRBV19
D gene: TRBD1
CDR3 DNA: TGTGCCAGTAGTATAGACTACAGGGGAAATCAGCCCCAGCATTTT
CDR3 protein: CASSIDYRGNQPQHF

J gene: TRBJ2-4
clone size: .
V gene: TRBV5-6
D gene: .
CDR3 DNA: TGTGCCAGCAGCTTGCGGCAACTAGCCAAAAACATTCAGTACTTC
CDR3 protein: CASSLRQLAKNIQYF

J gene: TRBJ2-6
clone size: .
V gene: TRBV5-1
D gene: .
CDR3 DNA: TGCGCCAGCAGCCCCCCCGAGGCCACCGTCCTGACTTTC
CDR3 protein: CASSPPEATVLTF

J gene: TRBJ1-1
clone size: .
V gene: TRBV5-1
D gene: TRBD1
CDR3 DNA: TGCGCCAGCAGCTTGGGGGGACAGGGAGGAACTGAAGCTTTCTTT
CDR3 protein: CASSLGGQGGTEAFF

J gene: TRBJ1-5
clone size: .
V gene: TRBV2
D gene: TRBD1
CDR3 DNA: TGTGCCAGCAGTTCCGGGACAGAGCGAAATCAGCCCCAGCATTTT
CDR3 protein: CASSSGTERNQPQHF

J gene: TRBJ1-6
clone size: .
V gene: TRBV30
D gene: TRBD1
CDR3 DNA: TGTGCCTCCAGGGACAGGATTCGTTCACCCCTCCACTTT
CDR3 protein: CASRDRIRSPLHF

J gene: TRBJ2-2
clone size: .
V gene: TRBV19
D gene: TRBD2
CDR3 DNA: TGTGCCAGTAGTATTAGGGCGGGGGGACCCACCGGGGAGCTGTTTTTT
CDR3 protein: CASSIRAGGPTGELFF

J gene: TRBJ1-6
clone size: .
V gene: TRBV6-6
D gene: .
CDR3 DNA: TGTGCCAGCAGCCCCGATGGAGCTGAGCCCCTCCACTTT
CDR3 protein: CASSPDGAEPLHF

J gene: TRBJ2-3
clone size: few
V gene: TRBV7-8
D gene: TRBD2
CDR3 DNA: TGTGCCAGCAGCCAGCCCCGGCGGGAGGGCCCAGATACGCAGTATTTT
CDR3 protein: CASSQPRREGPDTQYF

J gene: TRBJ2-3
clone size: .
V gene: TRBV11-3
D gene: .
CDR3 DNA: TGTGCCAGCAGCTTAGAAGACAGTAGCACAGATACGCAGTATTTT
CDR3 protein: CASSLEDSSTDTQYF

J gene: TRBJ2-7
clone size: once
V gene: TRBV6-6
D gene: .
CDR3 DNA: TGTGCCAGCAGTTACCTCCTTGATAATGCCTACGAGCAGTACTTC
CDR3 protein: CASSYLLDNAYEQYF

J gene: TRBJ2-3
clone size: .
V gene: TRBV10-3
D gene: TRBD2
CDR3 DNA: TGTGCCATCAGTGCCGCTAGCGGGAATGCAGATACGCAGTATTTT
CDR3 protein: CAISAASGNADTQYF

J gene: TRBJ2-3
clone size: .
V gene: TRBV5-4
D gene: TRBD1
CDR3 DNA: TGTGCCAGCAGCTTGAGTCAGGGGGCGTCAGATACGCAGTATTTT
CDR3 protein: CASSLSQGASDTQYF

J gene: TRBJ2-5
clone size: once
V gene: TRBV30
D gene: TRBD1
CDR3 DNA: TGTGCCTGTAGACAGGGCCAAGAGACCCAGTACTTC
CDR3 protein: CACRQGQETQYF

J gene: TRBJ1-1
clone size: .
V gene: TRBV7-9
D gene: .
CDR3 DNA: TGTGCCAGCAGCCCGCAACAGGGATGGACTGCCACTGAAGCTTTCTTT
CDR3 protein: CASSPQQGWTATEAFF

J gene: TRBJ1-1
clone size: .
V gene: TRBV2
D gene: TRBD1
CDR3 DNA: TGTGCCAGCAGTTCGGACAGGGTCAAAACTGAAGCTTTCTTT
CDR3 protein: CASSSDRVKTEAFF

J gene: TRBJ1-5
clone size: .
V gene: TRBV27
D gene: TRBD1
CDR3 DNA: TGTGCCAGCAGTCCGGACAGGTTTGGCCAGCCCCAGCATTTT
CDR3 protein: CASSPDRFGQPQHF

J gene: TRBJ2-6
clone size: .
V gene: TRBV7-2
D gene: .
CDR3 DNA: TGTGCCAGCAGCTTAAGGGATGGGGCCAACGTCCTGACTTTC
CDR3 protein: CASSLRDGANVLTF

J gene: TRBJ2-1
clone size: .
V gene: TRBV11-2
D gene: TRBD2
CDR3 DNA: TGTGCCAGCAGCTTAGCCTCGGGGGGGTCCTACAATGAGCAGTTCTTC
CDR3 protein: CASSLASGGSYNEQFF

J gene: TRBJ2-2
clone size: .
V gene: TRBV29-1
D gene: .
CDR3 DNA: TGCAGCGCCCGGGCGGGGGCCGACACCGGGGAGCTGTTTTTT
CDR3 protein: CSARAGADTGELFF

J gene: TRBJ2-3
clone size: .
V gene: TRBV19
D gene: .
CDR3 DNA: TGTGCCAGTAGTATGAGGGAGGCAGATACGCAGTATTTT
CDR3 protein: CASSMREADTQYF

J gene: TRBJ1-2
clone size: .
V gene: TRBV7-2
D gene: TRBD1
CDR3 DNA: TGTGCCAGCAGCTTGGGACAGGAGCATGGCTACACCTTC
CDR3 protein: CASSLGQEHGYTF

J gene: TRBJ1-5
clone size: .
V gene: TRBV2
D gene: .
CDR3 DNA: TGTGCCAGCACCCCTGGGCCCCCTGGGGGGAATCAGCCCCAGCATTTT
CDR3 protein: CASTPGPPGGNQPQHF

J gene: TRBJ1-1
clone size: .
V gene: TRBV13
D gene: .
CDR3 DNA: TGTGCCAGCAGCTTAGGGCGGGGTGGCACTGAAGCTTTCTTT
CDR3 protein: CASSLGRGGTEAFF

J gene: TRBJ2-5
clone size: .
V gene: TRBV30
D gene: .
CDR3 DNA: TGTGCCTGGAGTGTACTGAGTAGCCTGGCGGAGACCCAGTACTTC
CDR3 protein: CAWSVLSSLAETQYF

J gene: TRBJ2-7
clone size: .
V gene: TRBV25-1
D gene: .
CDR3 DNA: TGTGCCAGCAGTGAATATCGCCACGAGCAGTACTTC
CDR3 protein: CASSEYRHEQYF

J gene: TRBJ2-1
clone size: .
V gene: TRBV29-1
D gene: .
CDR3 DNA: TGCAGCGTTGAAGAATTGGTCAGCGGGCCCTACAATGAGCAGTTCTTC
CDR3 protein: CSVEELVSGPYNEQFF

J gene: TRBJ1-2
clone size: .
V gene: TRBV5-1
D gene: .
CDR3 DNA: TGCGCCAGCAGCTTGGTAGTGGGTGGGACTGATGGCTACACCTTC
CDR3 protein: CASSLVVGGTDGYTF

J gene: TRBJ2-5
clone size: .
V gene: TRBV27
D gene: .
CDR3 DNA: TGTGCCAGCAGTTTCGCAGAGACCCAGTACTTC
CDR3 protein: CASSFAETQYF

J gene: TRBJ2-3
clone size: .
V gene: TRBV30
D gene: .
CDR3 DNA: TGTGCCTGGAGCCCCTCCACAGATACGCAGTATTTT
CDR3 protein: CAWSPSTDTQYF

J gene: TRBJ1-4
clone size: .
V gene: TRBV25-1
D gene: TRBD1
CDR3 DNA: TGTGCCAGCAGTGATCTTTCCGATCGACAGGGGAAACTGTTTTTT
CDR3 protein: CASSDLSDRQGKLFF

J gene: TRBJ2-1
clone size: .
V gene: TRBV9
D gene: .
CDR3 DNA: TGTGCCAGCAGTGAGCCCCCGACACACCATGAGCAGTTCTTC
CDR3 protein: CASSEPPTHHEQFF

J gene: TRBJ2-6
clone size: .
V gene: TRBV5-1
D gene: .
CDR3 DNA: TGCGCCAGCAGCTTGGACACTGGGGCCAACGTCCTGACTTTC
CDR3 protein: CASSLDTGANVLTF

J gene: TRBJ1-1
clone size: .
V gene: TRBV25-1
D gene: .
CDR3 DNA: TGTGCCAGCACGGGCCTTTGGGGGGCAACTGAAGCTTTCTTT
CDR3 protein: CASTGLWGATEAFF

J gene: TRBJ2-2
clone size: once
V gene: TRBV30
D gene: .
CDR3 DNA: TGTGCCTGGAGAACCCCCGGGACGACCACCGGGGAGCTGTTTTTT
CDR3 protein: CAWRTPGTTTGELFF

J gene: TRBJ2-1
clone size: .
V gene: TRBV2
D gene: TRBD2
CDR3 DNA: TGTGCCAGCAGGTTACTAGCGGGCTACAATGAGCAGTTCTTC
CDR3 protein: CASRLLAGYNEQFF

J gene: TRBJ2-3
clone size: .
V gene: TRBV9
D gene: .
CDR3 DNA: TGTGCCAGCAGCAGAGGGGGGAGATTATCAGATACGCAGTATTTT
CDR3 protein: CASSRGGRLSDTQYF

J gene: TRBJ2-7
clone size: .
V gene: TRBV14
D gene: .
CDR3 DNA: TGTGCCAGCAGCCCAGGGTTCGTCCAGTACTTC
CDR3 protein: CASSPGFVQYF

J gene: TRBJ2-7
clone size: few
V gene: TRBV5-1
D gene: TRBD2
CDR3 DNA: TGCGCCAGCAGTTCAAGCGGGGCCACCTACGAGCAGTACTTC
CDR3 protein: CASSSSGATYEQYF

J gene: TRBJ1-2
clone size: few
V gene: TRBV6-1
D gene: .
CDR3 DNA: TGTGCCAGCAGTGATGGAGGGAGGTATGGCTACACCTTC
CDR3 protein: CASSDGGRYGYTF

J gene: TRBJ2-2
clone size: .
V gene: TRBV6-5
D gene: TRBD1
CDR3 DNA: TGTGCCAGCAATCGGGACAGGGGGCGAGGCGGGGAGCTGTTTTTT
CDR3 protein: CASNRDRGRGGELFF

J gene: TRBJ2-7
clone size: .
V gene: TRBV11-3
D gene: .
CDR3 DNA: TGTGCCAGCAGCCCCCGGGACCCCTCCGAGCAGTACTTC
CDR3 protein: CASSPRDPSEQYF

J gene: TRBJ2-7
clone size: .
V gene: TRBV5-6
D gene: .
CDR3 DNA: TGTGCCAGCAGCTTGAATGGCGAGCAGTACTTC
CDR3 protein: CASSLNGEQYF

J gene: TRBJ2-7
clone size: .
V gene: TRBV30
D gene: TRBD1
CDR3 DNA: TGTGCCTGGACCCCGGGACAGGGGTTCGACGAGCAGTACTTC
CDR3 protein: CAWTPGQGFDEQYF

J gene: TRBJ2-2
clone size: .
V gene: TRBV19
D gene: TRBD1
CDR3 DNA: TGTGTTCCCGGGACAGGGGATCCCGGGGAGCTGTTTTTT
CDR3 protein: CVPGTGDPGELFF

J gene: TRBJ1-5
clone size: .
V gene: TRBV5-1
D gene: .
CDR3 DNA: TGCGCCAGCAGCTTGGGCAGGGAAGGTCAGCCCCAGCATTTT
CDR3 protein: CASSLGREGQPQHF

J gene: TRBJ1-3
clone size: .
V gene: TRBV19
D gene: .
CDR3 DNA: TGTGCCAGTGACGGTACAGCTGGAAACACCATATATTTT
CDR3 protein: CASDGTAGNTIYF

J gene: TRBJ2-5
clone size: .
V gene: TRBV5-1
D gene: TRBD2
CDR3 DNA: TGCGCCAGCACCGGGGGGGGCCAAGAGACCCAGTACTTC
CDR3 protein: CASTGGGQETQYF

J gene: TRBJ2-5
clone size: .
V gene: TRBV4-1
D gene: .
CDR3 DNA: TGCGCCAGCTCCCTTGAAGCAGGGGAAGAGACCCAGTACTTC
CDR3 protein: CASSLEAGEETQYF

J gene: TRBJ2-7
clone size: .
V gene: TRBV5-6
D gene: .
CDR3 DNA: TGTGCCAGCAGTGCAGGCTACGAGCAGTACTTC
CDR3 protein: CASSAGYEQYF

J gene: TRBJ2-7
clone size: .
V gene: TRBV6-5
D gene: .
CDR3 DNA: TGTGCCAGCAGTTACTGGGCCCACGAGCAGTACTTC
CDR3 protein: CASSYWAHEQYF

J gene: TRBJ2-1
clone size: .
V gene: TRBV25-1
D gene: .
CDR3 DNA: TGTGCCAGCAGGGCCCCAAAGCGAGGTCGCGATGAGCAGTTCTTC
CDR3 protein: CASRAPKRGRDEQFF

J gene: TRBJ2-6
clone size: .
V gene: TRBV19
D gene: .
CDR3 DNA: TGTGCCAGTAGTATTTTATTGGGTTCCGGGGCCAACGTCCTGACTTTC
CDR3 protein: CASSILLGSGANVLTF

J gene: TRBJ2-1
clone size: .
V gene: TRBV19
D gene: TRBD2
CDR3 DNA: TGTGCCAGTAGTATAAGGGGCGGGGGGGCCTACAATGAGCAGTTCTTC
CDR3 protein: CASSIRGGGAYNEQFF

J gene: TRBJ2-5
clone size: .
V gene: TRBV30
D gene: TRBD1
CDR3 DNA: TGTGCCTGGAGCAGTGGACAGGGGATCACGGAGACCCAGTACTTC
CDR3 protein: CAWSSGQGITETQYF

J gene: TRBJ1-2
clone size: .
V gene: TRBV5-6
D gene: .
CDR3 DNA: TGTGCCAGCAGCTTCCTTAATGGTTACCACTCTGGCTACACCTTC
CDR3 protein: CASSFLNGYHSGYTF

J gene: TRBJ2-2
clone size: .
V gene: TRBV9
D gene: .
CDR3 DNA: TGTGCCAGCAGCGTGCAACTAAGCGGGGAGCTGTTTTTT
CDR3 protein: CASSVQLSGELFF